This TCR beta chain derives from a study of regulatory dendritic cells for organ transplantation. This CDR3 has 15 residues. V shed 2 bases, J shed 0 bases, and the junction held 3 bases outside the gene matches. Germline CDR1 and CDR2: SGHRS and YFSETQ. CFSE-labeled sorted T cells met regulatory or mature dendritic cells for four to five days. Using immunoSEQ multiplex PCR, the repertoire was profiled, and TCRdb retains in-frame clones only, with some absent. The sample yields 20,000 to 25,000 clones, 65% to 90% seen once. This clone has more than one count but fewer than ten. Its specificity is unknown.

The sample comprised naive CD4+ T cells from blood cultured with dendritic cells. Subset noted: CD45RA+ naive T cells. This chain joins TRBV5-1 and TRBJ2-7; 9 nucleotides match TRBD2. The TCR comes from a human donor in good health. As DNA, the CDR3 is TGCGCCAGCAGCTTTAGCGGGAGCCCCTCCTACGAGCAGTACTTC. Amino acids: CASSFSGSPSYEQYF.